This T cell receptor (beta chain) was sequenced during a study of CD8 T cells in Susac syndrome. An amount of RNA that ranged from roughly 0.5 to 1 ug was reverse transcribed with random hexamers. TCRdb redid the calling of the immunoSEQ multiplex PCR reads with MiXCR, one entry per CDR3 protein. Found here are more than 130,000 distinct CDR3 sequences, nearly 95% of them singletons; the top ten hold approximately 0.25%. As controls, healthy donors matched for age and sex were used. TEMRA cells were FACS-enriched, and CD8+ and CD4+ T cells were isolated negatively. The length of the CDR3 is 15 residues. Germline V gene data show CDR1 as LGHNA and CDR2 as YSLEER. V lost 4 bases to trimming and J lost 6 bases; unmatched junction nucleotides: 7.

This TCR was sampled from a human donor in good health. The chain employs TRBV4-3 and TRBJ1-5; 9 bases line up with TRBD1. The sample taken for sequencing was CD8+ T cells from PBMCs. CDR3 coding DNA: TGCGCCAGCAGCCCCGCTACAGGGGGCGGTCAGCCCCAGCATTTT. This sequence encodes CASSPATGGGQPQHF.